The 28 T cell receptor beta chains below were found in one sample sequenced in a study of T cell responses to AZD1222 COVID-19 vaccine. The method was immunoSEQ multiplex PCR; TCRdb's version includes in-frame clones alone and lacks a portion of them. The sample yields around 260,000 clones, more than 85% seen once. This material consisted of peripheral blood, taken on day 0 of AZD1222 vaccination. Source of these receptors: an adult in good health.

In this sample, this clone turned up a few times. The J gene is TRBJ2-3, the V gene TRBV24-1; a possible D gene is TRBD2 (6 bases). Germline loops: CDR1 KGHDR, CDR2 SFDVKD. The CDR3 sequence is 14 residues long. The V end lost 9 bases, the J end lost 6 bases, and 18 bases lay between the germline ends. The chain's CDR3 is CATCGGSLSDTQYF. In nucleotides, the CDR3 is TGTGCCACCTGTGGAGGGTCTCTCTCCGATACGCAGTATTTT.

This clone showed up just a few times. The chain combines TRBV27 with TRBJ1-1; D is perhaps TRBD1 (6 bases). Germline CDR1 MNHEY, CDR2 SMNVEV (reference sequence). With 6 bases removed from V and 2 bases from J, the gap between germline ends came to 16 bases. This CDR3 comprises 15 residues. The CDR3, as DNA: TGTGCCAGCAGGAAGCGCCGGGACATCAACACTGAAGCTTTCTTT. Its protein is CASRKRRDINTEAFF.

The chain carries TRBV5-1 and TRBJ1-1, with D unresolved. Germline V lookup: CDR1 SGHRS, CDR2 YFSETQ. The CDR3 is made up of 13 amino acids. Trimming removed 4 bases from V and 1 base from J, with 8 bases in between. CDR3 DNA sequence: TGCGCCAGCAGCGCCCGCCAGAACACTGAAGCTTTCTTT. Translated: CASSARQNTEAFF.

The V call is TRBV11-1, the J call TRBJ2-5, with no clear D. Germline CDR1 reads SGHAT; CDR2 reads FQDESV (reference sequence). The CDR3 consists of 16 residues. Trimming shortened V by 5 bases and J by 3 bases, and 19 bases separated the two germline ends. The CDR3 protein is CASSLLGFGPKETQYF. The CDR3 DNA reads as TGTGCCAGCAGCCTCCTTGGGTTTGGACCTAAAGAGACCCAGTACTTC.

CDR3 nucleotide sequence: TGTGCCAGCAGCCAACGAGCGGGGTACTCCTACGAGCAGTACTTC. Its protein is CASSQRAGYSYEQYF. This chain uses TRBV7-2 with TRBJ2-7; 7 bases line up with TRBD2. The CDR3 totals 15 residues. Losses at the gene ends were 5 bases for V and 0 bases for J; bases not matched to a gene: 7. The V gene's germline CDR1 is SGHTA and CDR2 FQGNSA.

This chain joins TRBV25-1 and TRBJ2-7, with 8 bases that match TRBD1. The CDR3 consists of 16 residues. Trimming cost V 2 bases and J 6 bases; bases outside gene matches: 12. Germline-derived CDR1 and CDR2 are MGHDK and SYGVNS. The CDR3 spells CASSETQTGGRSEQYF. CDR3 coding DNA: TGTGCCAGCAGTGAAACTCAAACAGGGGGGCGGTCCGAGCAGTACTTC.

The chain carries TRBV5-1 and TRBJ2-5; 9 bases are shared with TRBD1. This CDR3 is built from 14 residues. The junction had 6 bases not matched to a gene; V was cut back by 5 bases and J by 4 bases. The germline CDR1 and CDR2 sequences are SGHRS and YFSETQ. The CDR3 DNA sequence: TGCGCCAGCAGATCCGGGACAGGGTCAGAGACCCAGTACTTC. Amino acids: CASRSGTGSETQYF.

The chain is built from TRBV9 and TRBJ2-7; D is tentatively TRBD1 or TRBD2 (5 bases each). The V end lost 3 bases, the J end lost 3 bases, and 13 bases lay between the germline ends. The germline CDR1 and CDR2 sequences are SGDLS and YYNGEE. The CDR3 consists of 14 residues. CDR3 region: CASSGDGGSYEQYF. The CDR3 nucleotides read TGTGCCAGCAGCGGGGATGGGGGAAGCTACGAGCAGTACTTC.

The genes are TRBV11-2 and TRBJ2-3, with 9 bases aligning to TRBD2. The germline V gene has CDR1 SGHAT and CDR2 FQNNGV. The CDR3 extends over 17 amino acids. J gave up 2 bases and V 0 bases, and 6 bases lay outside the gene matches. CDR3 nucleotides: TGTGCCAGCAGCTTAGATACCCTAGCGGGGAACACAGATACGCAGTATTTT. This gives the protein CASSLDTLAGNTDTQYF.

The chain combines TRBV6-9 with TRBJ2-1; D ambiguous. V was shortened by 0 bases and J by 3 bases, with 9 bases between the two germline ends. CDR1 is MNHGY, CDR2 SVAAGI, per germline. This CDR3 has 15 residues. CDR3 amino acids: CASSYSIHFYNEQFF. Written as DNA, the CDR3 is TGTGCCAGCAGTTATTCGATTCACTTCTACAATGAGCAGTTCTTC.

The rearrangement links TRBV9 to TRBJ1-6; D possibly corresponds to TRBD1 (6 bases). This CDR3 spans 16 amino acids. Per germline, CDR1 SGDLS and CDR2 YYNGEE. With 0 bases removed from V and 7 bases from J, the gap between germline ends came to 14 bases. CDR3 sequence reads: CASSVEMDRINSPLHF. In nucleotides, the CDR3 is TGTGCCAGCAGCGTAGAGATGGACAGAATCAATTCACCCCTCCACTTT.

The J gene is TRBJ1-2, the V gene TRBV27, with 7 bases lining up with TRBD1. The V and J ends lost 3 bases and 6 bases, in that order; junction bases with no gene match: 4. Per the germline V gene, CDR1 is MNHEY and CDR2 is SMNVEV (reference sequence). This CDR3 is 13 amino acids long. CDR3 residues: CASSFRTGDGYTF. The CDR3 coding sequence is TGTGCCAGCAGTTTCCGAACAGGGGATGGCTACACCTTC.

The chain uses TRBV25-1 and TRBJ2-7, with 7 bases matching TRBD1. Germline CDR1 reads MGHDK; CDR2 reads SYGVNS. J gave up 6 bases and V 4 bases, and 3 bases lay outside the gene matches. The CDR3 runs to 12 residues. CDR3 protein: CASSAHRGEQYF. DNA for the CDR3: TGTGCCAGCAGTGCCCACAGGGGCGAGCAGTACTTC.

To note about this clone: Within the sample, other DNA sequences also encode this same CDR3. The J gene is TRBJ2-3, the V gene TRBV10-3; 7 bases fit TRBD1. Germline CDR1 ENHRY, CDR2 SYGVKD. The CDR3 is made up of 12 amino acids. The junction had 2 bases not matched to a gene; V was cut back by 7 bases and J by 4 bases. The CDR3 loop is CAIKGGPDTQYF. Written as DNA, the CDR3 is TGTGCCATCAAAGGGGGCCCAGATACGCAGTATTTT.

The gene calls are TRBV28 and TRBJ1-3; D ambiguous. Germline lookup yields CDR1 MDHEN and CDR2 SYDVKM. The CDR3 totals 13 residues. Deletions cut 2 bases from V and 2 bases from J, with 4 bases between. The CDR3 loop reads CASSLGPGNTIYF. The CDR3 DNA follows: TGTGCCAGCAGTTTAGGGCCTGGAAACACCATATATTTT.

This clone was seen more than once but under ten times. V is TRBV7-8 and J is TRBJ1-2; 9 bases are shared with TRBD1. CDR1 is SGHVS and CDR2 is FQNEAQ in the germline V gene. The CDR3 is made up of 13 amino acids. The J segment lost 6 bases and the V segment lost 5 bases, leaving 4 bases of the junction unmatched. CDR3 residues: CASSGQGRNGYTF. CDR3 bases: TGTGCCAGCAGCGGACAGGGGAGGAATGGCTACACCTTC.

This chain connects TRBV5-6 to TRBJ2-2; D gene unclear. The CDR3 is 13 residues long. Germline lookup yields CDR1 SGHDT and CDR2 YYEEEE. Trimming removed 0 bases from V and 5 bases from J, with 5 bases in between. Written as DNA, the CDR3 is TGTGCCAGCAGCTTGGGGCAGACCGGGGAGCTGTTTTTT. Its translation: CASSLGQTGELFF.

The chain uses TRBV2 and TRBJ2-7; D perhaps matches TRBD1 (6 bases). Germline V gene data show CDR1 as SNHLY and CDR2 as FYNNEI. The V end was cut by 7 bases, the J end by 0 bases, with 13 bases between. The CDR3 has 14 residues. The CDR3 DNA sequence: TGTGCCAGCACCTTGGGGGCCGGCTCCTACGAGCAGTACTTC. Translation: CASTLGAGSYEQYF.

This chain links TRBV18 with TRBJ2-7, with TRBD1 matching 10 bases. The CDR3 spans 14 residues. CDR1 KGHSH and CDR2 LQKENI come from the germline V gene. Trimming removed 3 bases from V and 7 bases from J; junction bases left unmatched: 6. The CDR3 is CASSPGQGLREQYF. CDR3 coding DNA: TGTGCCAGCTCACCGGGACAGGGGTTGAGGGAGCAGTACTTC.

The chain employs TRBV5-1 and TRBJ1-2, with unresolved D. The CDR3 is made up of 12 amino acids. Looked up from germline, CDR1 is SGHRS and CDR2 is YFSETQ. V lost 0 bases to trimming and J lost 6 bases, with 6 bases between them. The CDR3 DNA reads TGCGCCAGCAGCTTGGGACACGATGGCTACACCTTC. Translating it yields CASSLGHDGYTF.

The rearrangement uses TRBV7-8 and TRBJ1-5; D unclear. In germline, CDR1 is SGHVS, CDR2 FQNEAQ. V was clipped by 1 base and J by 3 bases, with 16 bases between them. The CDR3 spans 17 residues. Written as DNA, the CDR3 is TGTGCCAGCAGCTTAGTGTTTGGGCTTCCTTCCAATCAGCCCCAGCATTTT. Its protein is CASSLVFGLPSNQPQHF. The full variable domain, rest sourced from reference TRBV7-8 and TRBJ1-5, is GAGVSQSPRYKVAKRGQDVALRCDPISGHVSLFWYQQALGQGPEFLTYFQNEAQLDKSGLPSDRFFAERPEGSVSTLKIQRTQQEDSAVYLCASSLVFGLPSNQPQHFGDGTRLSIL.

V and J are TRBV2 and TRBJ1-1; 7 nucleotides agree with TRBD1. Losses at the gene ends were 6 bases for V and 0 bases for J; bases not matched to a gene: 7. This CDR3 is built from 15 residues. CDR1 and CDR2 from the germline V gene are SNHLY and FYNNEI. CDR3 residues: CASRVGTAVNTEAFF. CDR3 DNA sequence: TGTGCCAGCAGGGTTGGGACAGCCGTGAACACTGAAGCTTTCTTT.

V and J are TRBV5-4 and TRBJ2-6, with D possibly TRBD2 on 5 matching bases. CDR3 length: 16 amino acids. V shed 2 bases and J shed 11 bases, with 20 bases lying between them. CDR1 SGHNT and CDR2 YYREEE come from the germline V gene (reference sequence). CDR3 protein: CASSLNIGLSADVLTF. In DNA form, the CDR3 reads TGTGCCAGCAGCTTAAACATTGGACTTTCTGCCGACGTCCTGACTTTC. Full variable domain (rest looked up from reference TRBV5-4 and TRBJ2-6): ETGVTQSPTHLIKTRGQQVTLRCSSQSGHNTVSWYQQALGQGPQFIFQYYREEENGRGNFPPRFSGLQFPNYSSELNVNALELDDSALYLCASSLNIGLSADVLTFGAGSRLTVL.

The rearrangement links TRBV27 to TRBJ2-6; D is unresolved. V lost 5 bases to trimming and J lost 5 bases, with 13 bases between them. This CDR3 is built from 15 residues. Per the germline V gene, CDR1 is MNHEY and CDR2 is SMNVEV (reference sequence). As DNA, the CDR3 is TGTGCCAGCAGTCCCGTCGCTGGTTGGGCCAACGTCCTGACTTTC. Its translation is CASSPVAGWANVLTF.

The rearrangement links TRBV27 to TRBJ2-3; the D gene is possibly TRBD2 (5 bases). The germline gives CDR1 MNHEY, CDR2 SMNVEV (reference sequence). The CDR3 runs to 15 residues. The V end lost 3 bases, the J end lost 1 base, and 11 bases lay between the germline ends. CDR3 nucleotides: TGTGCCAGCAGTTTCGGGCTAGCCGGCACAGATACGCAGTATTTT. Encoded protein: CASSFGLAGTDTQYF.

V usage is TRBV9 and J usage is TRBJ2-1, with D maybe TRBD2 (6 bases). The CDR3 totals 14 residues. Germline loops: CDR1 SGDLS, CDR2 YYNGEE. The V gene lost 4 bases and the J gene lost 6 bases, with 14 bases spanning the gap. The CDR3 coding sequence is TGTGCCAGCAGCCCCCTCGGGGGTACCAATGAGCAGTTCTTC. The encoded protein is CASSPLGGTNEQFF.

The chain carries TRBV5-6 and TRBJ2-2, with 11 bases fitting TRBD2. V lost 4 bases, J lost 5 bases, and 13 bases stayed unmatched. CDR3 length equals 18 residues. Germline values: CDR1 SGHDT, CDR2 YYEEEE. The CDR3 DNA is TGTGCCAGCAGCGGGGGGACTAGCGGCGAGGAGAGGACCGGGGAGCTGTTTTTT. The encoded protein is CASSGGTSGEERTGELFF.

Of note for this clone: One end of the junction does not line up with germline, which may come from a read error. The rearrangement links TRBV3-1 (or the pseudogene TRBV3-2) to TRBJ2-7; tentatively, D is TRBD1 (6 bases). The germline CDR1 and CDR2 sequences are LGHDT and YNNKEL (reference sequence). This CDR3 region has 12 residues. This CDR3 reads CCRGQPPYEQYF. In nucleotides, the CDR3 is TGCTGCCGGGGACAACCTCCCTACGAGCAGTACTTC.